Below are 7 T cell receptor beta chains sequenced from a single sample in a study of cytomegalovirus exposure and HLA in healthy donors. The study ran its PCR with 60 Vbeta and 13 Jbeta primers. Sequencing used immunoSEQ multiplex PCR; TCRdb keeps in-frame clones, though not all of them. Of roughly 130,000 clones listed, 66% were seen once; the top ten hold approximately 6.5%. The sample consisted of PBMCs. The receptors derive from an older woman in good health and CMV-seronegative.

CDR3: CASSIDLPGMGYGYTF. The CDR3, as DNA: TGTGCCAGTAGTATAGATCTCCCAGGGATGGGCTATGGCTACACCTTC. V and J are TRBV19 and TRBJ1-2, with TRBD1 as a possible D gene (5 bases). CDR1 and CDR2 from the germline V gene are LNHDA and SQIVND (reference sequence). Trimming took off 0 bases at V and 4 bases at J, with 15 bases between the two ends. This CDR3 comprises 16 residues.

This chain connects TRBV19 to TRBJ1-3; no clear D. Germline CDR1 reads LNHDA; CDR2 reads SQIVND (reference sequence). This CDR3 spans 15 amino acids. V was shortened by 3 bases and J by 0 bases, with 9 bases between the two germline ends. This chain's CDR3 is CASSIWQVSGNTIYF. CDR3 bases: TGTGCCAGTAGTATTTGGCAGGTCTCTGGAAACACCATATATTTT.

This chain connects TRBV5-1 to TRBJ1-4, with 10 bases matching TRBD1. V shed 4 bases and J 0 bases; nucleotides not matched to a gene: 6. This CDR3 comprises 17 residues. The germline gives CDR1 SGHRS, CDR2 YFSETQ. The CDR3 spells CASSPDRGGATNEKLFF. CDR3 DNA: TGCGCCAGCAGCCCGGACAGGGGGGGTGCAACTAATGAAAAACTGTTTTTT.

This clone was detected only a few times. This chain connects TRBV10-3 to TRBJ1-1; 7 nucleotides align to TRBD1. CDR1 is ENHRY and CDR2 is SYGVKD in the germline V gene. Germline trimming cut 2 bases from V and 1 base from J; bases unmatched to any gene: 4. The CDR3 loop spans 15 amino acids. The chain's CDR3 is CAISEPGQKNTEAFF. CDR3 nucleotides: TGTGCCATCAGTGAGCCGGGACAGAAGAACACTGAAGCTTTCTTT.

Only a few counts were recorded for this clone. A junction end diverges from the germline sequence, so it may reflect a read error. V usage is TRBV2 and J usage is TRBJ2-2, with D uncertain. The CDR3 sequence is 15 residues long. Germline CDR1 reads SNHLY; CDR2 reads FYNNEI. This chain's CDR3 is CASRETYANTGELFF. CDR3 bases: TGTGCCAGCCGTGAGACTTACGCGAACACCGGGGAGCTGTTTTTT.

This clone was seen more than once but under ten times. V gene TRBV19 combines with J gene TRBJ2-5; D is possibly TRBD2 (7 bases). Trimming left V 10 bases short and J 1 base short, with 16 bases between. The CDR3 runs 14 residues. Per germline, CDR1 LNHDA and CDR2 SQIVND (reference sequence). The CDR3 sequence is CATATGGGQETQYF. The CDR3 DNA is TGTGCCACTGCGACAGGCGGGGGCCAAGAGACCCAGTACTTC.

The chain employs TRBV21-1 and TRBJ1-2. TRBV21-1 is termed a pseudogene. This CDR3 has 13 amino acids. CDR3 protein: CASRGEGAGSYTF. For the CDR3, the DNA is TGTGCCAGCCGGGGGGAGGGAGCTGGGAGCTACACCTTC.